The 9 T cell receptor beta chains listed next were all sequenced from one sample in a study of molecular identifiers for immune sequencing clone quantification. TCRdb used MiXCR to reprocess the PCR reads, holding one entry per CDR3 protein. The repertoire holds 45,000 to 55,000 distinct CDR3 sequences, with about a third as singletons. Sequenced input: naive CD8+ T cells from blood, with Jurkat cell RNA spiked in. Subset described: FACS-sorted CD8+CD4-CCR7+CD45RA+ naive T cells. The receptors originated from a human donor in good health. Some libraries in this study had Jurkat cell RNA spiked in.

This clonotype was observed a few times. V is TRBV27 and J is TRBJ2-7; TRBD1 aligns across 9 bases. Germline values: CDR1 MNHEY, CDR2 SMNVEV (reference sequence). With 3 bases clipped from V and 3 bases from J, the junction kept 3 bases outside the gene matches. The CDR3 runs to 14 residues. Here the CDR3 DNA reads TGTGCCAGCAGTTTGGGACAGGGTAACTACGAGCAGTACTTC. Its protein is CASSLGQGNYEQYF.

The table lists this clonotype with a count of one. Just one base apart from a much larger clone, this may be a read error. This rearrangement joins TRBV29-1 to TRBJ2-2, with D tentatively TRBD1 (6 bases). CDR3 length: 13 residues. Germline V CDR1 and CDR2: SQVTM, ANQGSEA. The CDR3 protein is CSVEQGNTGELSF. In DNA form, the CDR3 reads TGCAGCGTTGAACAGGGGAACACCGGGGAGCTGTCTTTT.

Points on this clonotype: This may be a read error: a much more frequent sequence differs by one nucleotide. The genes are TRBV23-1 and TRBJ2-3; D gene unclear. TRBV23-1 is assigned to the ORF class and has an uncertain function. The CDR3 runs to 11 residues. CDR3 coding DNA: TGCGCCAGCAGTCTCGTTGATACGCAGAATTTT. Residues: CASSLVDTQNF.

The chain combines TRBV10-1 with TRBJ1-1; D ambiguous. Deletions cut 2 bases from V and 1 base from J, with 5 bases between. Germline lookup yields CDR1 WNHNN and CDR2 SYGVQD (reference sequence). The CDR3 sequence is 13 residues long. The CDR3 coding sequence is TGCGCCAGCAGTGAGCCCGGGAACACTGAAGCTTTCTTT. Residues: CASSEPGNTEAFF.

This sequence joins TRBV7-3 and TRBJ2-1; maybe TRBD2 (6 bases). Per the germline V gene, CDR1 is SGHTA and CDR2 is FQGTGA. Trimming removed 4 bases from V and 7 bases from J, with 11 bases in between. The CDR3 extends over 13 amino acids. This chain's CDR3 is CASSSPGRNEQFF. The CDR3, as DNA: TGTGCCAGCAGCTCTCCGGGGAGGAATGAGCAGTTCTTC.

In this sample, this clonotype turned up many times. The chain is built from TRBV6-5 and TRBJ2-7; 8 nucleotides agree with TRBD1. The V segment lost 5 bases and the J segment 6 bases; nucleotides outside the gene matches: 6. CDR3 length: 13 amino acids. Per the germline V gene, CDR1 is MNHEY and CDR2 is SVGAGI. CDR3 nucleotides: TGTGCCAGCAGTCTCGGACAGGGCGGCGAGCAGTACTTC. Its protein is CASSLGQGGEQYF.

Many counts were recorded for this clonotype. The chain carries TRBV20-1 and TRBJ2-3; 13 bases align to TRBD2. V trimming: 0 bases; J trimming: 2 bases; junction bases outside the gene matches: 11. The CDR3 length is 19 residues. CDR1 and CDR2 from the germline V gene are DFQATT and SNEGSKA (reference sequence). The DNA for the CDR3 is TGCAGTGCTAGAGATCCTACTAGCGGGAGGGTAGGGTACACAGATACGCAGTATTTT. Translated: CSARDPTSGRVGYTDTQYF.

The chain uses TRBV5-4 and TRBJ2-3, with D maybe TRBD2 (6 bases). Trimming stripped 0 bases from V and 4 bases from J, with 12 bases between. Germline CDR1 and CDR2: SGHNT and YYREEE (reference sequence). The CDR3 is 15 amino acids. The CDR3 bases are TGTGCCAGCAGCTTGGTATTCGGGAGTGCAGATACGCAGTATTTT. Protein sequence: CASSLVFGSADTQYF.

The sample holds many counts of this clonotype. The V and J genes are TRBV11-2 and TRBJ2-6; D gene uncertain. The V end was cut by 2 bases, the J end by 0 bases, with 5 bases between. The CDR3 is made up of 15 amino acids. Germline CDR1 SGHAT, CDR2 FQNNGV. In nucleotides, the CDR3 is TGTGCCAGCAGCTTATTGGACTCTGGGGCCAACGTCCTGACTTTC. Protein: CASSLLDSGANVLTF.